This is a list of T cell receptor beta chains from one sample in a study of beta chain features in type 1 diabetes. Measured with immunoSEQ multiplex PCR; TCRdb has only the in-frame clones, and not every one. This sample yields about 340,000 clones, of which around 9.7% are seen a single time; over 0.95% belongs to the top ten. The sample taken for sequencing was central memory CD4+ T cells from blood. The receptor source for this set is a man in his thirties or forties with type 1 diabetes. Both conserved end residues are part of each CDR3. Each record gives: V gene, D gene, clone size, J gene, CDR3 DNA, CDR3 protein. The D gene is left open where the match is weak. Some rows have no size entry. The others give once, few or many, or a class for an expanded clone.

>TRBV29-1|-|many|TRBJ1-5
TGCAGCGTTGTGAGGGATAGCAATCAGCCCCAGCATTTT
CSVVRDSNQPQHF
>TRBV30|-|-|TRBJ2-1
TGTGCCTGGAGTGTACGGGCCCCAGGGGGAGGAAATGAGCAGTTCTTC
CAWSVRAPGGGNEQFF
>TRBV5-1|-|-|TRBJ2-7
TGCGCCAGCAGCCCCGGGGGACTCTACGAGCAGTACTTC
CASSPGGLYEQYF
>TRBV6-5|-|few|TRBJ2-7
TGTGCCAGCAGCAGCACCGGGACGTTTACCTACGAGCAGTACTTC
CASSSTGTFTYEQYF
>TRBV7-9|-|-|TRBJ2-5
TGTGCCAGCAGCTTAGCTTCAATGAAAGAGACCCAGTACTTC
CASSLASMKETQYF
>TRBV30|TRBD1|-|TRBJ1-2
TGTGCCAAACAAAACTTCATGGGGACAGTAAGGGGTAACTATGGCTACACCTTC
CAKQNFMGTVRGNYGYTF
>TRBV10-3|-|many|TRBJ2-3
TGTGCCATCAGTGAGTCGTCAGGCACAGATACGCAGTATTTT
CAISESSGTDTQYF
>TRBV11-3|TRBD1|-|TRBJ2-5
TGTGCCAGCAGCGTCAGACAGGGGGCCTATGAGACCCAGTACTTC
CASSVRQGAYETQYF
>TRBV6-6|-|few|TRBJ1-1
TGTGCCAGCAGTTACTCGCGATTGGGCACTGAAGCTTTCTTT
CASSYSRLGTEAFF
>TRBV30|-|-|TRBJ1-2
TGTGCCTGGAGTATGGGCGGGTATGGCTACACCTTC
CAWSMGGYGYTF